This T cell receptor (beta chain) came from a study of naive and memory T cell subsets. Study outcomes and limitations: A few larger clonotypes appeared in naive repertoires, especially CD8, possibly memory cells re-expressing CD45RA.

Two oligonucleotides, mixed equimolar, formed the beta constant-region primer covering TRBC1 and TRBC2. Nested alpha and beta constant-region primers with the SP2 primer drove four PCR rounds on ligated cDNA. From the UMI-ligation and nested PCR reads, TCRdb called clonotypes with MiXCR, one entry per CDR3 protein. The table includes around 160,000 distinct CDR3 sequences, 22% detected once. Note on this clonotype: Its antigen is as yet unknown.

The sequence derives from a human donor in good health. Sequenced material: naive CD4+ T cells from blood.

CDR3 protein: CASSSPRGNEQFF. The CDR3 bases are TGTGCCAGCAGTTCCCCAAGGGGGAATGAGCAGTTCTTC. J is TRBJ2-1 and V is TRBV28, with D tentatively TRBD1 (6 bases). Trimming took off 4 bases at V and 7 bases at J, with 11 bases between the two ends. Germline-derived CDR1 and CDR2 are MDHEN and SYDVKM. The CDR3 runs 13 residues.